This T cell receptor beta chain was sequenced in a study of T cell responses to AZD1222 COVID-19 vaccine. V lost 3 bases and J 0 bases, leaving 12 bases between the germline ends. The CDR3 loop spans 16 amino acids. Germline-derived CDR1 and CDR2 are KGHSH and LQKENI. Study conclusions and caveats: Baseline testing showed seropositivity in only six AZD1222 recipients.

The data were produced by immunoSEQ multiplex PCR, yet TCRdb's version contains in-frame clones alone and is incomplete. In the table there are more than 100,000 clones, about 82% of which are singletons. As to this clone: Its target is unknown.

The chain joins TRBV18 to TRBJ1-3; unclear D gene. This receptor was obtained from an adult who received the MenACWY meningococcal vaccine as a control. The material sequenced was peripheral blood, taken 28 days after the second dose of the MenACWY control vaccine. The CDR3 nucleotides read TGTGCCAGCTCACCGGAACTGAGTAGCTCTGGAAACACCATATATTTT. It translates to CASSPELSSSGNTIYF.